The 7 T cell receptor beta chains listed next were all sequenced from one sample in a study of patients and donors after allogeneic stem cell transplantation. In TCRdb, the RT-PCR reads were re-called with MiXCR into one record per CDR3 protein. Of approximately 200,000 distinct CDR3 sequences listed, roughly 13% were seen once; the top ten hold roughly 10%. Sample: blood, either unsorted or a sorted T cell fraction (not recorded which). All receptors derive from a human donor who was either an allogeneic HSCT recipient or a stem cell or donor lymphocyte infusion donor (not recorded which). It is not recorded whose cells these are; they may come from a transplant donor.

This clonotype was observed a handful of times. This sequence joins TRBV5-1 and TRBJ2-1; possible D gene TRBD2, 5 bases. V dropped 0 bases and J dropped 5 bases, with 9 bases sitting between them. Germline CDR1 and CDR2: SGHRS and YFSETQ. The CDR3 runs 14 residues. CDR3 in DNA: TGCGCCAGCAGCTTGGTAGAGGGAAACAATGAGCAGTTCTTC. Protein sequence: CASSLVEGNNEQFF.

This clonotype has just a few counts. The rearrangement joins TRBV12-3 or TRBV12-4 to TRBJ2-5; D is perhaps TRBD2 (6 bases). CDR3 length: 13 residues. V was shortened by 6 bases and J by 2 bases, with 10 bases between the two germline ends. The CDR3 DNA sequence: TGTGCCAGCAGGGTTAGCGGTCAAGAGACCCAGTACTTC. Protein sequence: CASRVSGQETQYF.

The sample holds a few counts of this clonotype. The chain combines TRBV25-1 with TRBJ2-1; 8 bases fit TRBD2. This CDR3 is 15 amino acids long. Per the germline V gene, CDR1 is MGHDK and CDR2 is SYGVNS. V shed 1 base, J shed 6 bases, and the junction held 5 bases outside the gene matches. The CDR3 loop is CASSEFSAGGNEQFF. For the CDR3, the DNA is TGTGCCAGCAGTGAATTCTCTGCGGGAGGCAATGAGCAGTTCTTC.

The CDR3 protein is CASWDRGSEAFF. In DNA, the CDR3 is TGTGCCAGCTGGGACCGGGGGAGTGAAGCTTTCTTT. The rearrangement links TRBV3-1 to TRBJ1-1, with a weak D call TRBD1 (5 bases). CDR3 length equals 12 residues. The germline V and J ends were trimmed by 8 bases and 7 bases, with 14 bases remaining between them. Germline-derived CDR1 and CDR2 are LGHDT and YNNKEL (reference sequence).

This clonotype was detected a few times. This chain uses TRBV10-3 with TRBJ2-3; D possibly corresponds to TRBD2 (6 bases). Germline V gene data show CDR1 as ENHRY and CDR2 as SYGVKD. The CDR3 consists of 16 residues. V was cut by 2 bases and J by 4 bases, with 16 bases left in between. For the CDR3, the DNA is TGTGCCATCAGTGAGATGGGGCGGGGATCATCAGATACGCAGTATTTT. This encodes CAISEMGRGSSDTQYF.

This clonotype was recorded a few times. V and J are TRBV2 and TRBJ1-2; TRBD1 might be the D (5 bases). V lost 4 bases and J 7 bases, leaving 13 bases between the germline ends. Germline V gene sequence: CDR1 SNHLY, CDR2 FYNNEI. CDR3 length: 13 residues. The CDR3 is CASSARVGGGYTF. CDR3 coding DNA: TGTGCCAGCAGTGCCAGGGTCGGGGGTGGCTACACCTTC.

This clonotype occurred a few times. The chain employs TRBV5-6 and TRBJ2-5; D is ambiguous. The CDR3 runs 13 residues. The germline CDR1 and CDR2 sequences are SGHDT and YYEEEE. The ends were cut back, 3 bases at V and 4 bases at J, with 10 bases in the middle. CDR3 protein: CASSSVDRETQYF. Here the CDR3 DNA reads TGTGCCAGCAGCTCTGTTGATAGAGAGACCCAGTACTTC. The complete variable domain, with remaining parts taken from reference TRBV5-6 and TRBJ2-5, reads DAGVTQSPTHLIKTRGQQVTLRCSPKSGHDTVSWYQQALGQGPQFIFQYYEEEERQRGNFPDRFSGHQFPNYSSELNVNALLLGDSALYLCASSSVDRETQYFGPGTRLLVL.